Shown below are 31 T cell receptor beta chains from a single sample sequenced in a study of OX40 agonist ivuxolimab in advanced cancers. Data came from immunoSEQ multiplex PCR; TCRdb stores just in-frame clones and leaves some out. Of around 51,000 clones listed, about 80% are singletons. The material was CD4+ or CD8+ T cells sorted from blood, obtained in a trial of the OX40 agonist ivuxolimab. These receptors were taken from an adult with an advanced solid tumor such as melanoma, head and neck, liver or kidney cancer.

V is TRBV4-2 and J is TRBJ2-3, with TRBD2 matching over 8 bases. Germline-derived CDR1 and CDR2 are LGHNA and YNFKEQ. Losses at the gene ends were 4 bases for V and 3 bases for J; bases not matched to a gene: 6. CDR3 length equals 15 residues. The CDR3 reads CASSLGTRGTDTQYF. The DNA for the CDR3 is TGTGCCAGCAGCCTTGGGACTAGAGGAACAGATACGCAGTATTTT.

The chain links TRBV5-4 to TRBJ2-7; D is undetermined. The V gene lost 0 bases and the J gene lost 0 bases, with 10 bases spanning the gap. This CDR3 has 15 amino acids. The germline V gene encodes CDR1 SGHNT and CDR2 YYREEE (reference sequence). CDR3 nucleotides: TGTGCCAGCAGCTTGGAACCGATGAGCTCCTACGAGCAGTACTTC. It encodes CASSLEPMSSYEQYF. Supplemented by reference TRBV5-4 and TRBJ2-7, the full variable domain reads ETGVTQSPTHLIKTRGQQVTLRCSSQSGHNTVSWYQQALGQGPQFIFQYYREEENGRGNFPPRFSGLQFPNYSSELNVNALELDDSALYLCASSLEPMSSYEQYFGPGTRLTVT.

The CDR3: CASSLQGALNTEAFF. The CDR3 DNA reads as TGTGCCAGCAGTTTGCAGGGGGCGTTGAACACTGAAGCTTTCTTT. This chain connects TRBV6-5 to TRBJ1-1; TRBD1 matches at 8 bases. CDR3 length: 15 residues. Germline CDR1 and CDR2: MNHEY and SVGAGI. Germline trimming cut 4 bases from V and 0 bases from J; bases unmatched to any gene: 4.

The V call is TRBV7-3, the J call TRBJ2-1; D is uncertain. Deletions cut 5 bases from V and 10 bases from J, with 12 bases between. Germline CDR1 reads SGHTA; CDR2 reads FQGTGA. This CDR3 is 12 amino acids long. DNA of the CDR3: TGTGCCAGCAGCCCCCATCCCCGGGAGCAGTTCTTC. It codes for CASSPHPREQFF.

The table lists this clone with a count of one. CDR3 nucleotides: TGTGCCAGCAGCCCGGGGACGATCTACACCTTC. It codes for CASSPGTIYTF. V is TRBV16 and J is TRBJ1-2; D may be TRBD1 (5 bases). The CDR3 contains 11 residues. Germline V gene sequence: CDR1 KGHSY, CDR2 FQNENV. V gave up 4 bases and J gave up 10 bases, with 10 bases separating them.

The V and J genes are TRBV2 and TRBJ2-7, with TRBD2 matching 9 bases. CDR1 and CDR2 from the germline V gene are SNHLY and FYNNEI. Unmatched junction bases numbered 5, after V lost 0 bases and J lost 5 bases. The CDR3 is 15 residues long. As DNA, the CDR3 is TGTGCCAGCAGTGAAGCACCTAGCGGGATAAACGAGCAGTACTTC. Protein: CASSEAPSGINEQYF.

The V gene is TRBV6-1, the J gene TRBJ2-7; the match to TRBD2 covers 11 bases. J gave up 5 bases and V 3 bases, and 6 bases lay outside the gene matches. The CDR3 has 15 amino acids. CDR1 and CDR2 from the germline V gene are MNHNS and SASEGT. This chain's CDR3 is CASSDSGLAADEQYF. The CDR3 DNA follows: TGTGCCAGCAGTGATTCGGGACTAGCGGCCGACGAGCAGTACTTC.

J is TRBJ1-2 and V is TRBV7-8; D remains ambiguous. The CDR3 is 13 amino acids. V was cut by 0 bases and J by 5 bases, with 7 bases left in between. CDR1 and CDR2 from the germline V gene are SGHVS and FQNEAQ. The chain's CDR3 is CASSLAPGYGYTF. In DNA, the CDR3 is TGTGCCAGCAGCTTAGCTCCGGGGTATGGCTACACCTTC. The whole variable domain, filled in from reference TRBV7-8 and TRBJ1-2, reads GAGVSQSPRYKVAKRGQDVALRCDPISGHVSLFWYQQALGQGPEFLTYFQNEAQLDKSGLPSDRFFAERPEGSVSTLKIQRTQQEDSAVYLCASSLAPGYGYTFGSGTRLTVV.

This clone has just one count. V is TRBV9 and J is TRBJ1-1; 10 bases agree with TRBD1. CDR1 and CDR2 (germline): SGDLS, YYNGEE. CDR3 length: 14 residues. Losses at the gene ends were 3 bases for V and 9 bases for J; bases not matched to a gene: 8. This CDR3 is CASSAGQGVAQAFF. The CDR3, as DNA: TGTGCCAGCAGCGCCGGACAGGGGGTAGCCCAAGCTTTCTTT.

The count of this clone is one. The chain is built from TRBV7-9 and TRBJ2-5; TRBD2 matches 8 bases. This CDR3 is 15 amino acids long. Germline V gives CDR1 SEHNR, CDR2 FQNEAQ (reference sequence). Trimming took 4 bases from V and 2 from J; bases not matched to a gene: 6. In nucleotides, the CDR3 is TGTGCCAGCAGCTCAAGCGGGAGTGTGCAAGAGACCCAGTACTTC. Its protein product is CASSSSGSVQETQYF.

The rearrangement links TRBV27 to TRBJ2-3; D not resolved. The CDR3 totals 13 residues. Per germline, CDR1 MNHEY and CDR2 SMNVEV (reference sequence). V lost 7 bases and J lost 0, with 8 bases in between. The CDR3 coding sequence is TGTGCCAGCAAGGCTACAAGCACAGATACGCAGTATTTT. Amino acids: CASKATSTDTQYF.

The chain links TRBV5-1 to TRBJ2-2, with 11 bases identical to TRBD2. CDR1 SGHRS and CDR2 YFSETQ come from the germline V gene. The CDR3 covers 16 residues. Trimming removed 3 bases from V and 2 bases from J; junction bases left unmatched: 3. This chain's CDR3 is CASSYLAGGNTGELFF. CDR3 bases: TGCGCCAGCAGCTACCTAGCGGGAGGCAACACCGGGGAGCTGTTTTTT.

This chain links TRBV6-6 with TRBJ2-7; D may be TRBD1 (6 bases). V was pared by 8 bases and J by 3 bases, with 11 bases between. This CDR3 contains 12 residues. Germline V gives CDR1 MNHNY, CDR2 SVGAGI (reference sequence). The CDR3 spells CASGQGGYEQYF. CDR3 bases: TGTGCCAGCGGTCAAGGGGGCTACGAGCAGTACTTC.

J is TRBJ2-1 and V is TRBV5-1; maybe TRBD2 (6 bases). With 1 base removed from V and 3 bases from J, the gap between germline ends came to 14 bases. This CDR3 is built from 16 residues. CDR1 is SGHRS, CDR2 YFSETQ, per germline. Here the CDR3 DNA reads TGCGCCAGCAGCTTGCAAGCGGGCCTATTCTACAATGAGCAGTTCTTC. It yields the protein CASSLQAGLFYNEQFF.

The chain has TRBV15 and TRBJ2-3; D is uncertain. The germline V gene has CDR1 LNHNV and CDR2 YYDKDF (reference sequence). The CDR3 covers 16 residues. Deletions cut 3 bases from V and 3 bases from J, with 16 bases between. This CDR3 is CATSSGFGSRTDTQYF. The CDR3 coding sequence is TGTGCCACCAGCAGTGGATTCGGAAGCCGAACAGATACGCAGTATTTT.

The V gene is TRBV28, the J gene TRBJ1-2, with a possible D match to TRBD1 (6 bases). CDR1 is MDHEN, CDR2 SYDVKM, per germline. The CDR3 has 15 amino acids. Trimming took off 6 bases at V and 4 bases at J, with 18 bases between the two ends. The CDR3 is CASSQTGLPIYGYTF. CDR3 DNA sequence: TGTGCCAGCAGCCAAACAGGGTTGCCCATCTATGGCTACACCTTC.

The chain employs TRBV28 and TRBJ2-3; 7 positions agree with TRBD2. This CDR3 region has 13 residues. Germline loops: CDR1 MDHEN, CDR2 SYDVKM. Germline trimming cut 10 bases from V and 3 bases from J; bases unmatched to any gene: 7. CDR3 in DNA: TGTGCCACCCGGGACTATTTAACAGATACGCAGTATTTT. Translated, it gives CATRDYLTDTQYF.

The chain combines TRBV7-3 with TRBJ1-2; the match to TRBD1 covers 7 bases. The CDR3 totals 16 residues. J was trimmed by 8 bases and V by 5 bases; bases with no gene match: 17. Germline CDR1 reads SGHTA; CDR2 reads FQGTGA. CDR3 bases: TGTGCCAGCAGCCCTTACCTGACAGGGTATCCGCAAGGCTACACCTTC. Translation gives CASSPYLTGYPQGYTF.

This chain connects TRBV28 to TRBJ2-5, with TRBD2 matching over 8 bases. After removal of 2 bases from V and 6 bases from J, the junction contained 2 bases not matched to a gene. The germline CDR1 and CDR2 sequences are MDHEN and SYDVKM. The CDR3 extends over 13 amino acids. CDR3 sequence (DNA): TGTGCCAGCAGTTTAAGCGGGAGTAAGACCCAGTACTTC. Protein sequence: CASSLSGSKTQYF.

The rearrangement uses TRBV6-5 and TRBJ1-1; D possibly corresponds to TRBD1 (5 bases). The CDR3 consists of 10 residues. V lost 7 bases to trimming and J lost 8 bases, with 8 bases between them. Germline V gene data show CDR1 as MNHEY and CDR2 as SVGAGI. For the CDR3, the DNA is TGTGCCAGCACCAGACAGGAAGCTTTCTTT. Amino acids: CASTRQEAFF.

This chain connects TRBV4-1 to TRBJ2-1, with D perhaps being TRBD1 or TRBD2 (6 bases each). CDR1 is MGHRA and CDR2 is YSYEKL in the germline V gene. V was clipped by 5 bases and J by 0 bases, with 11 bases between them. The CDR3 runs 15 residues. As DNA, the CDR3 is TGCGCCAGCAGCAGAGGGGGGAGCTCCTACAATGAGCAGTTCTTC. Encoded protein: CASSRGGSSYNEQFF.

By its share, this clone is medium-sized. The rearrangement uses TRBV7-8 and TRBJ2-7; the match to TRBD2 covers 8 bases. With V trimmed by 4 bases and J by 2 bases, 10 bases remained unmatched. The germline V gene encodes CDR1 SGHVS and CDR2 FQNEAQ. CDR3 size: 16 residues. CDR3 DNA sequence: TGTGCCAGCAGCTCGACCCGACTAGCGATCACCTACGAGCAGTACTTC. Protein product: CASSSTRLAITYEQYF.

The chain uses TRBV6-5 and TRBJ1-1; the D gene is possibly TRBD1 (6 bases). CDR1 and CDR2 from the germline V gene are MNHEY and SVGAGI. V was trimmed by 10 bases and J by 2 bases, leaving 14 bases between them. CDR3 length equals 13 residues. The CDR3 coding sequence is TGTGCCACCTACAGGGAGAGCAACACTGAAGCTTTCTTT. This gives the protein CATYRESNTEAFF.

This chain connects TRBV5-4 to TRBJ1-2; D call uncertain. This CDR3 comprises 16 residues. Germline lookup yields CDR1 SGHNT and CDR2 YYREEE (reference sequence). The V and J ends lost 1 base and 0 bases respectively, with 13 bases between them. CDR3 protein: CASSLLSTGTNYGYTF. The CDR3, as DNA: TGTGCCAGCAGCTTGTTATCGACCGGGACTAACTATGGCTACACCTTC.

This clone was observed many times. The same CDR3 is also encoded by other DNA sequences in this sample. This chain uses TRBV9 with TRBJ1-4; possible D gene TRBD1, 5 bases. The CDR3 spans 14 residues. In germline, CDR1 is SGDLS, CDR2 YYNGEE. V lost 2 bases and J 8 bases, leaving 13 bases between the germline ends. The CDR3 DNA reads TGTGCCAGCAGCGTCGGGGAGGGGCGAGAAAAACTGTTTTTT. Amino acids: CASSVGEGREKLFF.

The chain has TRBV5-4 and TRBJ2-2; 7 bases are shared with TRBD2. V lost 0 bases and J lost 2; bases outside the gene matches: 7. This CDR3 is 17 amino acids long. Germline V gene data show CDR1 as SGHNT and CDR2 as YYREEE (reference sequence). The CDR3 DNA sequence: TGTGCCAGCAGCTTGGCCGGGGCTAGCGGAAACACCGGGGAGCTGTTTTTT. It codes for CASSLAGASGNTGELFF.

The CDR3 coding sequence is TGTGCCAGTAGTATGTTCGGAACAGGGAAGGAAAAACTGTTTTTT. This sequence encodes CASSMFGTGKEKLFF. The chain has TRBV19 and TRBJ1-4, with D possibly being TRBD1 (6 bases). This CDR3 region has 15 residues. Germline V gene sequence: CDR1 LNHDA, CDR2 SQIVND (reference sequence). V was trimmed by 3 bases and J by 8 bases, leaving 16 bases between them.

In its sample, this clone was seen once. At one end the junction does not follow the germline gene, possibly because of a read error. The chain couples TRBV28 to TRBJ1-2, with a weak D call TRBD1 (5 bases). CDR3 length: 14 residues. The germline CDR1 and CDR2 sequences are MDHEN and SYDVKM. In DNA, the CDR3 is TGTGTCAGCAGTACGACAGCGGCTCTTTATGGCTACACCTTC. Translated, it gives CVSSTTAALYGYTF.

V and J are TRBV6-4 and TRBJ1-1; a possible D gene is TRBD1 (5 bases). The CDR3 has 14 amino acids. Germline loops: CDR1 MRHNA, CDR2 SNTAGT. V dropped 7 bases and J dropped 3 bases, with 15 bases sitting between them. CDR3 DNA sequence: TGTGCCAGCACCCTAGAGGGGACTTACACTGAAGCTTTCTTT. The encoded protein is CASTLEGTYTEAFF.

V is TRBV5-1 and J is TRBJ1-2, with a weak D call TRBD1 (5 bases). The V gene lost 4 bases and the J gene lost 5 bases, with 12 bases spanning the gap. The CDR3 sequence is 13 residues long. In germline, CDR1 is SGHRS, CDR2 YFSETQ. In DNA form, the CDR3 reads TGCGCCAGCAGCGACCGGGGCCAATATGGCTACACCTTC. Its protein is CASSDRGQYGYTF.

The chain employs TRBV9 and TRBJ2-7; 11 bases are shared with TRBD1. The length of the CDR3 is 15 residues. After removal of 4 bases from V and 3 bases from J, the junction contained 6 bases not matched to a gene. The V gene's germline CDR1 is SGDLS and CDR2 YYNGEE. The CDR3 nucleotides are TGTGCCAGCAGCTCTCAGGGGACAGGGGGCTACGAGCAGTACTTC. Its translation: CASSSQGTGGYEQYF.